This TCR beta chain was obtained from a study of cytomegalovirus exposure and HLA in healthy donors. Study results and caveats: TCR beta chain V- and J-gene trimming was linked, in a later analysis, to a missense variant in DCLRE1C. A likely sequencing artifact accounted for one observed cluster of highly shared sequence variants. An analysis that was carried out later associated fewer than 20,000 TCR beta sequences with HLA alleles at 0.05 false discovery rate.

Looked up from germline, CDR1 is LGHNA and CDR2 is YNFKEQ. The CDR3 has 15 amino acids. The V and J ends lost 2 bases and 6 bases, in that order; junction bases with no gene match: 3. Regarding this clone: No antigen is known for it.

This PCR relied on a set of 60 Vbeta primers and 13 Jbeta primers. Clones were sequenced by immunoSEQ multiplex PCR, and TCRdb holds only the in-frame ones, with some missing. Counted here are approximately 90,000 clones, about 76% occurring once; the ten biggest clones make up 4.5% to 6%. This chain links TRBV4-2 with TRBJ1-4, with 10 bases aligning to TRBD1. The receptor was derived from a woman aged 40 to 50 in good health and CMV-seronegative. Sequencing was performed on PBMCs. CDR3 nucleotides: TGTGCCAGCAGCCAAACGACAGGGGGCGATGAAAAACTGTTTTTT. Translation gives CASSQTTGGDEKLFF.